One sample yielded the 31 T cell receptor beta chains listed below, sequenced in a study of blood T cell repertoires in COVID-19. Repertoires were generated with immunoSEQ multiplex PCR, while TCRdb's copy carries only in-frame clones and drops some. The table lists almost 200,000 clones, around four fifths of them singletons. The source material was peripheral blood. Every receptor here comes from a man in his 60s with COVID-19, enrolled during active disease.

The chain has TRBV18 and TRBJ1-6; TRBD1 matches at 7 bases. CDR3 size: 13 residues. Germline V gene data show CDR1 as KGHSH and CDR2 as LQKENI. V was clipped by 5 bases and J by 7 bases; unmatched bases: 2. The CDR3 sequence: CASSSDRNSPLHF. The CDR3, as DNA: TGTGCCAGCTCATCGGACAGGAATTCACCCCTCCACTTT.

The CDR3 DNA sequence: TGTGCCTGGAGTGTACTAGGAGGCGGGGAGCTGTTTTTT. Amino acid sequence: CAWSVLGGGELFF. The chain links TRBV30 to TRBJ2-2; D might be TRBD2 (5 bases). CDR1 and CDR2 (germline): GTSNPN, SVGIG (reference sequence). Trimming cost V 0 bases and J 7 bases, with 9 bases left between them. This CDR3 is built from 13 residues.

The rearrangement links TRBV28 to TRBJ2-7, with D maybe TRBD1 (6 bases). This CDR3 comprises 13 residues. Germline CDR1 is MDHEN and CDR2 is SYDVKM. The V end was cut by 5 bases, the J end by 5 bases, with 13 bases between. The CDR3 region is CASSPQGGDEQYF. In DNA, the CDR3 is TGTGCCAGCAGTCCGCAAGGGGGTGACGAGCAGTACTTC.

The rearrangement uses TRBV3-1 (or the pseudogene TRBV3-2) and TRBJ2-7; 9 nucleotides match TRBD1. The CDR3 has 15 amino acids. Per germline, CDR1 LGHDT and CDR2 YNNKEL (reference sequence). Germline trimming cut 1 base from V and 4 bases from J; bases unmatched to any gene: 5. This CDR3 reads CASSQGGTGQYEQYF. The CDR3 DNA reads as TGTGCCAGCAGCCAAGGAGGGACAGGGCAATACGAGCAGTACTTC.

This chain links TRBV19 with TRBJ1-5, with D tentatively TRBD1 (6 bases). CDR1 and CDR2 (germline): LNHDA, SQIVND (reference sequence). Trimming shortened V by 3 bases and J by 7 bases, and 13 bases separated the two germline ends. The CDR3 is made up of 14 amino acids. The CDR3 loop reads CASSIKVDRQPQHF. The DNA for the CDR3 is TGTGCCAGTAGTATTAAAGTGGACAGACAGCCCCAGCATTTT.

V and J are TRBV7-6 and TRBJ2-7, with TRBD2 matching over 11 bases. Unmatched junction bases numbered 10, after V lost 5 bases and J lost 1 base. The germline V gene has CDR1 SGHVS and CDR2 FNYEAQ. This CDR3 comprises 17 residues. This CDR3 reads CASSPVAGGPLSYEQYF. The CDR3 nucleotides read TGTGCCAGCAGCCCGGTAGCGGGAGGGCCTTTATCCTACGAGCAGTACTTC.

This chain links TRBV28 with TRBJ2-1, with TRBD1 matching 10 bases. Germline CDR1 is MDHEN and CDR2 is SYDVKM. J gave up 3 bases and V 5 bases, and 7 bases lay outside the gene matches. The CDR3 runs 16 residues. This CDR3 reads CASSPQWTGGYNEQFF. The CDR3 DNA reads as TGTGCCAGCAGTCCGCAATGGACAGGGGGCTACAATGAGCAGTTCTTC.

This chain connects TRBV28 to TRBJ2-2; no clear D. Germline V gene lookup returns CDR1 MDHEN and CDR2 SYDVKM. The CDR3 length is 12 residues. The V end was cut by 4 bases, the J end by 8 bases, with 8 bases between. The CDR3 bases are TGTGCCAGCAGTTCACTACGTGGGGAGCTGTTTTTT. Residues: CASSSLRGELFF.

Here the CDR3 reads CASRENRGGRTGELFF. The CDR3 DNA sequence: TGTGCCAGCAGAGAAAACAGGGGAGGAAGGACCGGGGAGCTGTTTTTT. The chain couples TRBV11-1 to TRBJ2-2; the D gene is possibly TRBD1 (7 bases). V was trimmed by 6 bases and J by 5 bases, leaving 19 bases between them. The CDR3 runs to 16 residues. The germline gives CDR1 SGHAT, CDR2 FQDESV (reference sequence).

This clone has a single count. The V gene is TRBV6-4, the J gene TRBJ1-6, with D uncertain. In germline, CDR1 is MRHNA, CDR2 SNTAGT. With 6 bases removed from V and 0 bases from J, the gap between germline ends came to 15 bases. The CDR3 runs 17 residues. The CDR3 coding sequence is TGTGCCAGCAGGCTCCCGGGGATCAACTCCTATAATTCACCCCTCCACTTT. Amino acid sequence: CASRLPGINSYNSPLHF.

This clone has just a few counts. The rearrangement links TRBV5-6 to TRBJ2-1; 10 positions match TRBD1. Trimming at V came to 5 bases and at J to 3 bases, leaving 8 bases not matched to a gene. The V gene's germline CDR1 is SGHDT and CDR2 YYEEEE. The CDR3 loop spans 16 amino acids. The CDR3 reads CASSSDRGSFYNEQFF. In nucleotides, the CDR3 is TGTGCCAGCAGTTCGGACAGGGGGTCCTTCTACAATGAGCAGTTCTTC.

This clone was recorded only once. The chain is built from TRBV28 and TRBJ1-4; 8 nucleotides agree with TRBD1. Trimming at V came to 4 bases and at J to 0 bases, leaving 13 bases not matched to a gene. Germline V gene lookup returns CDR1 MDHEN and CDR2 SYDVKM. The length of the CDR3 is 19 residues. CDR3 region: CASSSSSGTGGSTNEKLFF. CDR3 nucleotides: TGTGCCAGCAGTTCTTCTTCCGGGACAGGCGGGTCAACTAATGAAAAACTGTTTTTT.

The chain uses TRBV30 and TRBJ1-6; D remains ambiguous. Germline V lookup: CDR1 GTSNPN, CDR2 SVGIG (reference sequence). CDR3 length equals 14 residues. Trimming took off 4 bases at V and 0 bases at J, with 7 bases between the two ends. The CDR3 nucleotides read TGTGCCTGGACCCGGAGCTCCTATAATTCACCCCTCCACTTT. Translated: CAWTRSSYNSPLHF.

The gene calls are TRBV7-2 and TRBJ1-1; possible D gene TRBD1, 6 bases. In germline, CDR1 is SGHTA, CDR2 FQGNSA. The V and J ends lost 1 base and 0 bases respectively, with 9 bases between them. CDR3 length: 15 residues. CDR3 in amino acids: CASSLGGLMNTEAFF. The CDR3 bases are TGTGCCAGCAGCTTAGGGGGGCTAATGAACACTGAAGCTTTCTTT.

The gene calls are TRBV7-9 and TRBJ1-2, with 7 nucleotides matching TRBD1. Germline lookup yields CDR1 SEHNR and CDR2 FQNEAQ (reference sequence). Trimming took 5 bases from V and 6 from J; bases not matched to a gene: 12. This CDR3 contains 15 residues. The CDR3 nucleotides read TGTGCCAGCAGCCCCGACCACAGGGGAAGCAATGGCTACACCTTC. Protein product: CASSPDHRGSNGYTF.

The chain employs TRBV5-6 and TRBJ2-7; perhaps TRBD1 as D (5 bases). This CDR3 region has 11 residues. Trimming took 4 bases from V and 4 from J, leaving 6 bases between them. CDR1 and CDR2 from the germline V gene are SGHDT and YYEEEE. The CDR3 DNA follows: TGTGCCAGCAGCGGACAATACGAGCAGTACTTC. Its protein product is CASSGQYEQYF.

The rearrangement uses TRBV5-6 and TRBJ2-4; the D gene is possibly TRBD2 (6 bases). CDR1 is SGHDT, CDR2 YYEEEE, per germline. V was clipped by 3 bases and J by 2 bases, with 15 bases between them. The CDR3 has 16 residues. The CDR3 DNA sequence: TGTGCCAGCAGCTCTGGCGGGGCAGGGCCCAAAAACATTCAGTACTTC. Translating it yields CASSSGGAGPKNIQYF.

The chain employs TRBV9 and TRBJ1-4, with 10 bases identical to TRBD1. The CDR3 loop spans 15 amino acids. From germline, CDR1 is SGDLS and CDR2 YYNGEE. V shed 3 bases and J 5 bases; nucleotides not matched to a gene: 4. The CDR3: CASSETTGGNEKLFF. The CDR3 DNA reads as TGTGCCAGCAGCGAAACGACAGGGGGCAATGAAAAACTGTTTTTT. Combining the CDR3 with reference TRBV9 and TRBJ1-4 gives the whole variable domain DSGVTQTPKHLITATGQRVTLRCSPRSGDLSVYWYQQSLDQGLQFLIQYYNGEERAKGNILERFSAQQFPDLHSELNLSSLELGDSALYFCASSETTGGNEKLFFGSGTQLSVL.

CDR3 sequence: CASSPDRVQPQHF. CDR3 nucleotides: TGTGCCAGCAGTCCAGACAGGGTTCAGCCCCAGCATTTT. The rearrangement uses TRBV12-3 or TRBV12-4 and TRBJ1-5; the match to TRBD1 covers 7 bases. The CDR3 contains 13 residues. The junction had 4 bases not matched to a gene; V was cut back by 5 bases and J by 6 bases.

The chain employs TRBV7-9 and TRBJ1-3, with TRBD1 identical over 7 bases. The CDR3 spans 15 residues. V lost 5 bases, J lost 3 bases, and 7 bases stayed unmatched. Per germline, CDR1 SEHNR and CDR2 FQNEAQ (reference sequence). The CDR3 reads CASSSDRASGNTIYF. The CDR3 DNA is TGTGCCAGCAGCAGCGACAGGGCGAGTGGAAACACCATATATTTT.

The gene calls are TRBV14 and TRBJ1-2, with 9 bases matching TRBD1. CDR1 and CDR2 from the germline V gene are SGHDN and FVKESK. V shed 2 bases and J 4 bases; nucleotides not matched to a gene: 2. This CDR3 comprises 14 residues. CDR3 region: CASSQRQGGYGYTF. CDR3 nucleotides: TGTGCCAGCAGCCAAAGACAGGGGGGCTATGGCTACACCTTC.

This clone turned up a few times. V is TRBV21-1 and J is TRBJ1-2; the table names TRBD1, a call not compared with the DNA. TRBV21-1 is a pseudogene. The CDR3 runs to 11 residues. This chain's CDR3 is CASSASGGYTF. The CDR3 coding sequence is TGTGCCAGCAGCGCCTCAGGGGGCTACACCTTC.

V usage is TRBV19 and J usage is TRBJ1-2; D is perhaps TRBD1 (6 bases). From germline, CDR1 is LNHDA and CDR2 SQIVND (reference sequence). V was cut by 7 bases and J by 0 bases, with 15 bases left in between. The CDR3 contains 15 residues. The CDR3 sequence: CASKMTGTTNYGYTF. As DNA, the CDR3 is TGTGCCAGTAAAATGACCGGGACAACTAACTATGGCTACACCTTC.

The V call is TRBV5-1, the J call TRBJ2-2; D may be TRBD2 (6 bases). V was clipped by 3 bases and J by 6 bases, with 12 bases between them. CDR1 is SGHRS, CDR2 YFSETQ, per germline. The CDR3 has 14 amino acids. CDR3 in amino acids: CASSSLATAGELFF. CDR3 DNA: TGCGCCAGCAGCTCGCTAGCGACCGCCGGGGAGCTGTTTTTT.

This clone was seen more than once but under ten times. This chain joins TRBV9 and TRBJ2-5, with 10 positions matching TRBD2. From germline, CDR1 is SGDLS and CDR2 YYNGEE. Trimming cost V 2 bases and J 5 bases; bases outside gene matches: 9. The CDR3 is made up of 16 amino acids. This chain's CDR3 is CASSVSSGGGGETQYF. The CDR3 DNA is TGTGCCAGCAGCGTTTCTAGCGGGGGTGGAGGGGAGACCCAGTACTTC.

The chain combines TRBV7-3 with TRBJ1-6; a possible D gene is TRBD1 (6 bases). V was cut by 6 bases and J by 8 bases, with 11 bases left in between. This CDR3 has 13 residues. CDR1 is SGHTA and CDR2 is FQGTGA in the germline V gene. CDR3 nucleotide sequence: TGTGCCAGCAGGACAGGACTTGATTCACCCCTCCACTTT. Residues: CASRTGLDSPLHF. Using reference TRBV7-3 and TRBJ1-6 for the parts outside the CDR3, the full variable domain is GAGVSQTPSNKVTEKGKYVELRCDPISGHTALYWYRQSLGQGPEFLIYFQGTGAADDSGLPNDRFFAVRPEGSVSTLKIQRTERGDSAVYLCASRTGLDSPLHFGNGTRLTVT.

This clone was observed a single time. The V gene is TRBV7-9, the J gene TRBJ1-6; D not certain. The CDR3 covers 13 residues. The germline CDR1 and CDR2 sequences are SEHNR and FQNEAQ (reference sequence). The ends were cut back, 8 bases at V and 2 bases at J, with 7 bases in the middle. This CDR3 reads CASGTPYNSPLHF. CDR3 coding DNA: TGTGCCAGCGGCACCCCCTATAATTCACCCCTCCACTTT.

To note about this clone: Other nucleotide sequences in the sample specify the same CDR3. This rearrangement joins TRBV15 to TRBJ1-1; D remains ambiguous. The germline V and J ends were trimmed by 0 bases and 1 base, with 3 bases remaining between them. The CDR3 totals 13 residues. Per germline, CDR1 LNHNV and CDR2 YYDKDF (reference sequence). In nucleotides, the CDR3 is TGTGCCACCAGCAGAGAGCGGAACACTGAAGCTTTCTTT. This codes for CATSRERNTEAFF.

CDR3 DNA sequence: TGTGCCAGCAGTTTAGACAGGTTGGCAATATATGGCTACACCTTC. Protein: CASSLDRLAIYGYTF. This chain uses TRBV28 with TRBJ1-2; D may be TRBD1 (6 bases). Germline lookup yields CDR1 MDHEN and CDR2 SYDVKM. CDR3 length: 15 amino acids. V dropped 2 bases and J dropped 5 bases, with 15 bases sitting between them.

Regarding this clone: Other DNA variants within this sample encode the same CDR3. This chain links TRBV19 with TRBJ2-7, with 8 bases identical to TRBD2. There are 11 residues in the CDR3. The V gene's germline CDR1 is LNHDA and CDR2 SQIVND (reference sequence). The J segment lost 4 bases and the V segment lost 7 bases, leaving 0 bases of the junction unmatched. This CDR3 reads CASTSGYEQYF. The CDR3, as DNA: TGTGCCAGTACTAGCGGGTACGAGCAGTACTTC.

The J gene is TRBJ2-5, the V gene TRBV18, with D unresolved. The germline CDR1 and CDR2 sequences are KGHSH and LQKENI. The CDR3 totals 15 residues. Trimming shortened V by 3 bases and J by 1 base, and 12 bases separated the two germline ends. In DNA, the CDR3 is TGTGCCAGCTCACCGGTACCGGGTTTCCAAGAGACCCAGTACTTC. It codes for CASSPVPGFQETQYF.